Listed below are T cell receptor beta chains from one sample, sequenced in a study of cytomegalovirus exposure and HLA in healthy donors. Libraries were prepared by immunoSEQ multiplex PCR; TCRdb keeps only in-frame clonotypes and omits some of them. Of about 110,000 clones in the sample, roughly 85% were seen once. The sequenced sample consisted of PBMCs. The receptors were sampled from a woman between 35 and 50 years old in good health and CMV-seronegative. Both conserved end residues are part of each CDR3. D genes are given only for firm matches. Not all rows give a size; the values are once, few, many and, for expanded clones, a class.

. | TRBJ1-4 | TRBV5-6 | . | CASSRNLGISGGKLFF | TGTGCCAGCAGCCGTAACCTAGGTATTTCGGGGGGAAAACTGTTTTTT
once | TRBJ2-2 | TRBV6-5 | . | CASSYSKTDNTGELFF | TGTGCCAGCAGTTACTCGAAGACAGATAACACCGGGGAGCTGTTTTTT
. | TRBJ2-5 | TRBV5-1 | . | CASSLPQETQYF | TGCGCCAGCAGCCTTCCCCAAGAGACCCAGTACTTC
. | TRBJ2-7 | TRBV28 | . | CAIGDSSYEQYF | TGTGCCATCGGAGACAGCTCCTACGAGCAGTACTTC
. | TRBJ2-5 | TRBV10-2 | TRBD2 | CASSPLAGRKTQYF | TGCGCCAGCAGTCCTCTAGCGGGAAGGAAGACCCAGTACTTC
once | TRBJ2-7 | TRBV5-1 | TRBD1 | CASSLSRDRAPQDEQYF | TGCGCCAGCAGCTTGTCCCGGGACAGGGCCCCACAGGACGAGCAGTACTTC
once | TRBJ1-2 | TRBV7-2 | . | CASSLTTGYGYTF | TGTGCCAGCAGCTTAACTACCGGTTATGGCTACACCTTC
. | TRBJ1-4 | TRBV5-6 | TRBD1 | CASSLVGRDSEKLFF | TGTGCCAGCAGCTTGGTAGGCCGGGACAGTGAAAAACTGTTTTTT
. | TRBJ2-5 | TRBV7-5 | . | CVRSLVRPQGGSETQYF | TGTGTCAGAAGCTTAGTTCGCCCACAGGGGGGTTCCGAGACCCAGTACTTC
few | TRBJ1-3 | TRBV6-6 | . | CASSFHTGLGNTIYF | TGTGCCAGCAGTTTTCATACAGGGCTTGGAAACACCATATATTTT
. | TRBJ2-7 | TRBV30 | . | CAWSPQGVRRYEQYF | TGTGCCTGGAGTCCCCAGGGTGTCAGGCGCTACGAGCAGTACTTC
. | TRBJ2-7 | TRBV7-2 | TRBD2 | CASSSGTSYEQYF | TGTGCCAGCAGCTCCGGGACTAGCTACGAGCAGTACTTC
once | TRBJ2-4 | TRBV2 | . | CASSLLGKNIQYF | TGTGCCAGCAGTTTACTAGGCAAAAACATTCAGTACTTC
. | TRBJ2-2 | TRBV7-2 | TRBD2 | CASSPRTSGRGNTGELFF | TGTGCCAGCAGCCCGAGGACTAGCGGGAGGGGGAACACCGGGGAGCTGTTTTTT
once | TRBJ1-4 | TRBV28 | TRBD1 | CASSPRDRVVRGFF | TGTGCCAGCAGTCCTCGGGACAGGGTGGTAAGGGGTTTTTTT
. | TRBJ2-5 | TRBV7-6 | . | CASSQHRASQETQYF | TGTGCCAGCAGCCAACACAGGGCGAGCCAAGAGACCCAGTACTTC
. | TRBJ1-2 | TRBV6-1 | . | CASSEGQIQGGYTF | TGTGCCAGCAGTGAAGGGCAGATTCAGGGTGGCTACACCTTC
. | TRBJ1-4 | TRBV7-2 | TRBD1 | CASSLNQDRGLEKLFF | TGTGCCAGCAGCTTAAATCAGGACAGGGGGCTTGAAAAACTGTTTTTT
. | TRBJ2-7 | TRBV5-5 | TRBD1 | CASSRDSYSYEQYF | TGTGCCAGCAGCCGGGACAGCTACTCCTACGAGCAGTACTTC
. | TRBJ2-7 | TRBV18 | TRBD1 | CASSLDIYGTARQGYEQYF | TGTGCCAGCTCACTTGATATTTATGGGACAGCCCGGCAGGGCTACGAGCAGTACTTC
once | TRBJ2-5 | TRBV29-1 | TRBD1 | CSVEGGQGVKETQYF | TGCAGCGTTGAGGGGGGACAGGGGGTTAAAGAGACCCAGTACTTC
. | TRBJ1-1 | TRBV7-2 | . | CASSFGVSGNEAFF | TGTGCCAGCAGCTTCGGGGTTTCTGGGAATGAAGCCTTCTTT
. | TRBJ2-3 | TRBV7-2 | TRBD2 | CASSRLSPGGGTDTQYF | TGTGCCAGCAGCCGCCTCTCACCGGGGGGAGGGACAGATACGCAGTATTTT
. | TRBJ2-1 | TRBV7-8 | TRBD2 | CASSPPGLAGTNEQFF | TGTGCCAGCAGCCCCCCGGGACTAGCGGGTACCAATGAGCAGTTCTTC
. | TRBJ2-7 | TRBV7-2 | TRBD1 | CASSLSGQGIDEQYF | TGTGCCAGCAGCTTATCCGGACAGGGGATCGACGAGCAGTACTTC
. | TRBJ2-4 | TRBV19 | . | CASSRGQTLAKNIQYF | TGTGCCAGTAGTAGAGGACAGACGCTAGCCAAAAACATTCAGTACTTC
. | TRBJ2-3 | TRBV7-9 | TRBD1 | CASSLAGKRGRLDTQYF | TGTGCCAGCAGCTTAGCGGGGAAAAGGGGGCGACTTGATACGCAGTATTTT
. | TRBJ2-2 | TRBV5-5 | TRBD2 | CASSLRGGAVNTGELFF | TGTGCCAGCAGCTTGCGGGGGGGCGCGGTGAACACCGGGGAGCTGTTTTTT
. | TRBJ2-2 | TRBV7-2 | . | CASSLARGWELFF | TGTGCCAGCAGCTTAGCCCGGGGGTGGGAGCTGTTTTTT
few | TRBJ1-2 | TRBV7-2 | . | CASSLKTNGGGYTF | TGTGCCAGCAGCTTAAAAACAAACGGCGGTGGCTACACCTTC
. | TRBJ1-4 | TRBV28 | . | CASSLTGTNEKLFF | TGTGCCAGCAGTTTAACAGGCACTAATGAAAAACTGTTTTTT
. | TRBJ2-5 | TRBV9 | TRBD2 | CASSAAGARGEGAQYF | TGTGCCAGCAGCGCAGCGGGGGCCAGAGGGGAAGGGGCCCAGTACTTC
. | TRBJ2-1 | TRBV7-8 | TRBD1 | CASSLGQGYNEQFF | TGTGCCAGCAGCTTGGGACAGGGGTACAATGAGCAGTTCTTC
. | TRBJ1-2 | TRBV11-2 | . | CASSSGGGGGNYGYTF | TGTGCCAGCAGCTCTGGAGGGGGAGGGGGTAACTATGGCTACACCTTC
. | TRBJ1-1 | TRBV5-1 | TRBD1 | CASSRGTGGVRDTEAFF | TGCGCCAGCAGCCGCGGGACAGGGGGCGTAAGGGACACTGAAGCTTTCTTT
. | TRBJ2-7 | TRBV28 | . | CASRAGDHEQYF | TGTGCCAGCAGGGCAGGGGACCACGAGCAGTACTTC
. | TRBJ2-7 | TRBV6-1 | TRBD1 | CASRLSTGGNEQYF | TGTGCCAGCCGACTTTCGACAGGGGGGAACGAGCAGTACTTC
. | TRBJ2-1 | TRBV7-2 | . | CASSLGLINEQFF | TGTGCCAGCAGCCTCGGACTGATCAATGAGCAGTTCTTC
. | TRBJ2-6 | TRBV4-3 | . | CARVRGRGGGFGANVLTF | TGCGCCAGAGTAAGGGGGAGGGGGGGAGGTTTCGGGGCCAACGTCCTGACTTTC
once | TRBJ2-3 | TRBV11-2 | . | CASSLQDTQYF | TGTGCCAGCAGCTTACAAGATACGCAGTATTTT
. | TRBJ2-2 | TRBV7-8 | . | CASSPLRTVEVTGELFF | TGTGCCAGCAGCCCACTACGCACTGTCGAGGTTACCGGGGAGCTGTTTTTT
. | TRBJ1-2 | TRBV7-9 | . | CASSLSGGGYTF | TGTGCCAGCAGCTTATCAGGAGGCGGCTACACCTTC
. | TRBJ1-3 | TRBV27 | . | CASSLSPLRGSRNSGNTIYF | TGTGCCAGCAGTTTATCCCCTTTACGTGGCTCTAGAAACTCTGGAAACACCATATATTTT
few | TRBJ1-2 | TRBV5-1 | . | CASSLTGTGSWGYTF | TGCGCCAGCAGCTTAACAGGGACGGGGAGCTGGGGCTACACCTTC
. | TRBJ1-6 | TRBV5-1 | . | CASSLVPAGAPPRVGSPLHF | TGCGCCAGCAGCTTGGTCCCCGCAGGGGCGCCTCCTAGAGTAGGTTCACCCCTCCACTTT
once | TRBJ2-2 | TRBV7-2 | . | CASSLARITGELFF | TGTGCCAGCAGCTTGGCCAGGATCACCGGGGAGCTGTTTTTT
few | TRBJ2-7 | TRBV30 | . | CAWNQGQSYEQYF | TGTGCCTGGAACCAGGGACAATCGTACGAGCAGTACTTC
. | TRBJ2-1 | TRBV7-9 | . | CASLKSSYNEQFF | TGTGCCAGCCTCAAGAGCTCCTACAATGAGCAGTTCTTC
. | TRBJ1-1 | TRBV29-1 | . | CSGGTQGLVGDNTEAFF | TGCAGCGGTGGGACCCAGGGACTGGTCGGAGATAACACTGAAGCTTTCTTT
few | TRBJ2-7 | TRBV2 | . | CASPSRTTTYEQYF | TGTGCCAGCCCCTCTCGGACTACCACCTACGAGCAGTACTTC
. | TRBJ1-1 | TRBV18 | TRBD1 | CASSPGVRGPENTEAFF | TGTGCCAGCTCACCAGGTGTCAGGGGGCCCGAGAACACTGAAGCTTTCTTT
. | TRBJ2-5 | TRBV28 | TRBD1 | CASSGRQGAKGETQYF | TGTGCCAGCAGTGGAAGACAGGGGGCGAAGGGAGAGACCCAGTACTTC
. | TRBJ2-5 | TRBV5-1 | . | CASSLDQGSGTQYF | TGCGCCAGCAGCTTGGACCAGGGAAGTGGGACCCAGTACTTC
. | TRBJ2-7 | TRBV30 | TRBD1 | CAWNTQTGGNGEQYF | TGTGCCTGGAATACACAGACAGGGGGCAACGGGGAGCAGTACTTC
few | TRBJ1-5 | TRBV28 | . | CASSPGVQPQHF | TGTGCCAGCAGCCCGGGTGTGCAGCCCCAGCATTTT
. | TRBJ1-1 | TRBV4-3 | . | CASSQDRVGTEAFF | TGCGCCAGCAGCCAAGATCGGGTCGGCACTGAAGCTTTCTTT
. | TRBJ2-3 | TRBV28 | TRBD2 | CASSYSGGLTDTQYF | TGTGCCAGCAGTTATAGCGGGGGGCTCACAGATACGCAGTATTTT